Presented here are 8 T cell receptor beta chains from one specimen sequenced in a study of blood T cell repertoires in COVID-19. Clones were sequenced by immunoSEQ multiplex PCR, and TCRdb holds only the in-frame ones, with some missing. Of approximately 180,000 clones detected, approximately 83% appear once; the ten largest clones hold under 3.5%. Input material: peripheral blood. The receptors come from a man aged 55 to 70 with acute or convalescent COVID-19.

The gene calls are TRBV29-1 and TRBJ2-1; 7 bases agree with TRBD2. The CDR3 is 13 amino acids. Trimming removed 3 bases from V and 4 bases from J; junction bases left unmatched: 3. Germline values: CDR1 SQVTM, CDR2 ANQGSEA. The CDR3 DNA follows: TGCAGCGTTGACGGGAGGTCTTACAATGAGCAGTTCTTC. Its protein product is CSVDGRSYNEQFF.

V and J are TRBV7-3 and TRBJ2-1; TRBD2 matches at 12 bases. With V trimmed by 1 base and J by 7 bases, 8 bases remained unmatched. Germline-derived CDR1 and CDR2 are SGHTA and FQGTGA. The CDR3 is made up of 17 amino acids. CDR3 coding DNA: TGTGCCAGCAGCTTAATTTCTAGCGGGAGGGCCAGGAATGAGCAGTTCTTC. Translation: CASSLISSGRARNEQFF. Combining the CDR3 with reference TRBV7-3 and TRBJ2-1 gives the whole variable domain GAGVSQTPSNKVTEKGKYVELRCDPISGHTALYWYRQSLGQGPEFLIYFQGTGAADDSGLPNDRFFAVRPEGSVSTLKIQRTERGDSAVYLCASSLISSGRARNEQFFGPGTRLTVL.

The CDR3: CASSRDRNNEQFF. The CDR3 DNA follows: TGTGCCAGCAGCAGGGACAGAAACAATGAGCAGTTCTTC. The rearrangement uses TRBV6-2 or TRBV6-3 and TRBJ2-1; 7 bases match TRBD1. The CDR3 loop spans 13 amino acids. Germline assignment: CDR1 MNHEY and CDR2 SVGEGT. The ends lost 6 bases at V and 5 bases at J; junction bases unmatched: 4.

The J gene is TRBJ1-1, the V gene TRBV2, with D perhaps TRBD1 (6 bases). Trimming removed 8 bases from V and 2 bases from J, with 12 bases in between. CDR3 length equals 13 residues. Germline V gives CDR1 SNHLY, CDR2 FYNNEI. The CDR3 loop reads CASGTQGNTEAFF. In DNA form, the CDR3 reads TGTGCCAGCGGGACACAGGGAAACACTGAAGCTTTCTTT. Combining the CDR3 with reference TRBV2 and TRBJ1-1 gives the whole variable domain EPEVTQTPSHQVTQMGQEVILRCVPISNHLYFYWYRQILGQKVEFLVSFYNNEISEKSEIFDDQFSVERPDGSNFTLKIRSTKLEDSAMYFCASGTQGNTEAFFGQGTRLTVV.

The rearrangement links TRBV7-2 to TRBJ1-2; 7 nucleotides align to TRBD1. Germline V gene lookup returns CDR1 SGHTA and CDR2 FQGNSA. The CDR3 is 17 amino acids. With 5 bases clipped from V and 8 bases from J, the junction kept 20 bases outside the gene matches. In nucleotides, the CDR3 is TGTGCCAGCAGCACCTGGGACAGAGGGCCCGCTAATAGAGGCTACACCTTC. Translated: CASSTWDRGPANRGYTF. Filled out from reference TRBV7-2 and TRBJ1-2, the complete variable domain reads GAGVSQSPSNKVTEKGKDVELRCDPISGHTALYWYRQSLGQGLEFLIYFQGNSAPDKSGLPSDRFSAERTGGSVSTLTIQRTQQEDSAVYLCASSTWDRGPANRGYTFGSGTRLTVV.

This rearrangement joins TRBV6-5 to TRBJ1-4, with a tentative D call TRBD1 (5 bases). V was shortened by 1 base and J by 3 bases, with 12 bases between the two germline ends. The CDR3 has 16 amino acids. Germline V gene lookup returns CDR1 MNHEY and CDR2 SVGAGI. The DNA for the CDR3 is TGTGCCAGCAGTTACTTCTCAGGGAGGCCTAATGAAAAACTGTTTTTT. As protein: CASSYFSGRPNEKLFF.

On this clone itself: The sample has other DNA sequences that encode this CDR3 too. This sequence joins TRBV5-1 and TRBJ2-1; D may be TRBD2 (5 bases). This CDR3 comprises 11 residues. V lost 4 bases, J lost 6 bases, and 5 bases lay in between. CDR1 and CDR2 from the germline V gene are SGHRS and YFSETQ. The CDR3 loop is CASSRGNEQFF. DNA for the CDR3: TGCGCCAGCAGCCGGGGCAATGAGCAGTTCTTC.

The V and J genes are TRBV6-2 or TRBV6-3 and TRBJ2-7; TRBD2 aligns across 9 bases. The CDR3 loop spans 16 amino acids. Looked up from germline, CDR1 is MNHEY and CDR2 is SVGEGT. V shed 5 bases and J 4 bases; nucleotides not matched to a gene: 12. The CDR3 is CASSDPFAGGSYEQYF. The CDR3 bases are TGTGCCAGCAGTGATCCCTTCGCGGGAGGGTCATACGAGCAGTACTTC.